One and the same sample provided the 5 T cell receptor beta chains below, sequenced in a study of blood T cells in healthy people across ages. A second about 7 to 11 cycle PCR used barcoded and J-beta primers. TCRdb re-derived calls from the 5' RACE reads in MiXCR, one entry per CDR3 protein. The sample comprises roughly 1,100,000 distinct CDR3 sequences, 20% to 25% of which are singletons, and about 0.69% rests with the top ten. These data were also filed under a second study, of T cells of mothers and their children.

The specimen was blood. The receptors derive from a girl aged 2 to 9 in good health.

The V and J genes are TRBV28 and TRBJ2-4; TRBD2 aligns across 11 bases. The CDR3 is 13 residues long. J lost 8 bases, V lost 7 bases, and 4 bases had no gene match. Germline V gives CDR1 MDHEN, CDR2 SYDVKM. The CDR3 loop reads CASTLLAGDIQYF. CDR3 sequence (DNA): TGTGCCAGCACTCTACTAGCGGGAGACATTCAGTACTTC.

The rearrangement links TRBV4-2 to TRBJ2-3; 9 bases are a match to TRBD2. The CDR3 loop spans 17 amino acids. CDR1 LGHNA and CDR2 YNFKEQ come from the germline V gene. V was pared by 0 bases and J by 5 bases, with 9 bases of the junction left unmatched. The CDR3 bases are TGTGCCAGCAGCCAAGAACCAGCGGGGGGACCTCTAGATACGCAGTATTTT. Its translation: CASSQEPAGGPLDTQYF.

This clonotype turned up a few times. This chain connects TRBV5-1 to TRBJ2-4; D might be TRBD2 (5 bases). The CDR3 is 14 amino acids. Trimming removed 1 base from V and 7 bases from J, with 12 bases in between. The germline gives CDR1 SGHRS, CDR2 YFSETQ. CDR3 DNA: TGCGCCAGCAGCTTGCCTGGTCTAGCCAACATTCAGTACTTC. It encodes CASSLPGLANIQYF.

This clonotype was seen a few times. The CDR3 reads CASSRWTGGGYTF. The DNA of the CDR3 is TGTGCCAGCAGCCGATGGACAGGGGGTGGCTACACCTTC. The chain carries TRBV6-5 and TRBJ1-2; the match to TRBD1 covers 10 bases. The germline gives CDR1 MNHEY, CDR2 SVGAGI. There are 13 residues in the CDR3. J was trimmed by 7 bases and V by 6 bases; bases with no gene match: 5.

This rearrangement joins TRBV2 to TRBJ1-5, with D possibly being TRBD1 (5 bases). Germline CDR1 and CDR2: SNHLY and FYNNEI. V was trimmed by 2 bases and J by 3 bases, leaving 17 bases between them. The CDR3 extends over 17 amino acids. The CDR3 reads CASSETLQGLFNQPQHF. CDR3 nucleotide sequence: TGTGCCAGCAGTGAAACTCTTCAGGGCCTTTTCAATCAGCCCCAGCATTTT.